These 6 T cell receptor beta chains were sequenced from one sample in a study of control samples from healthy donors and cancer patients. Clones were read by immunoSEQ multiplex PCR, and TCRdb kept only the in-frame ones, dropping some. The data hold 170,000 or so clones, with around 91% observed a single time. The sequencing sample was made of blood. The receptors were gathered from a woman aged 50 to 65 in good health.

The chain links TRBV30 to TRBJ1-5; unclear D gene. The V gene lost 0 bases and the J gene lost 0 bases, with 0 bases spanning the gap. Germline values: CDR1 GTSNPN, CDR2 SVGIG (reference sequence). CDR3 length: 12 amino acids. CDR3 sequence reads: CAWSVSNQPQHF. The CDR3 DNA is TGTGCCTGGAGTGTTAGCAATCAGCCCCAGCATTTT. The variable domain in full, with the rest retrieved from reference TRBV30 and TRBJ1-5, is SQTIHQWPATLVQPVGSPLSLECTVEGTSNPNLYWYRQAAGRGLQLLFYSVGIGQISSEVPQNLSASRPQDRQFILSSKKLLLSDSGFYLCAWSVSNQPQHFGDGTRLSIL.

This clone turned up a few times. The V call is TRBV30, the J call TRBJ2-7; TRBD1 matches at 7 bases. This CDR3 has 13 residues. Germline V gene sequence: CDR1 GTSNPN, CDR2 SVGIG (reference sequence). After removal of 0 bases from V and 8 bases from J, the junction contained 7 bases not matched to a gene. The DNA for the CDR3 is TGTGCCTGGAGTGTCTCTCAAGGGGGCAAGCAGTACTTC. It specifies CAWSVSQGGKQYF.

The rearrangement uses TRBV27 and TRBJ1-2; D may be TRBD1 (6 bases). The CDR3 totals 14 residues. Germline CDR1 and CDR2: MNHEY and SMNVEV (reference sequence). Trimming left V 6 bases short and J 4 bases short, with 15 bases between. The CDR3 reads CASRVRGGGYGYTF. The CDR3 nucleotides are TGTGCCAGCAGGGTCAGGGGAGGTGGCTATGGCTACACCTTC.

The chain couples TRBV5-1 to TRBJ2-3; D assignment may be TRBD1 or TRBD2 (5 bases each). The length of the CDR3 is 15 residues. Trimming took 2 bases from V and 2 from J, leaving 12 bases between them. Per the germline V gene, CDR1 is SGHRS and CDR2 is YFSETQ. This CDR3 is CASSFGMGTTDTQYF. Written as DNA, the CDR3 is TGCGCCAGCAGCTTCGGTATGGGGACCACAGATACGCAGTATTTT.

Only a few counts were recorded for this clone. The V gene is TRBV29-1, the J gene TRBJ2-3; 8 bases are a match to TRBD2. CDR3 length: 16 amino acids. The V gene's germline CDR1 is SQVTM and CDR2 ANQGSEA. The V segment lost 3 bases and the J segment 1 base; nucleotides outside the gene matches: 9. The CDR3 is CSVDAGGGLGTDTQYF. In DNA form, the CDR3 reads TGCAGCGTTGATGCCGGGGGGGGCCTAGGCACAGATACGCAGTATTTT.

The chain employs TRBV11-2 and TRBJ1-2, with a possible D match to TRBD1 (5 bases). V gave up 1 base and J gave up 7 bases, with 10 bases separating them. CDR1 and CDR2 from the germline V gene are SGHAT and FQNNGV. The length of the CDR3 is 13 residues. This CDR3 reads CASSLGRGVGYTF. CDR3 coding DNA: TGTGCCAGCAGCTTAGGCCGAGGGGTTGGCTACACCTTC.